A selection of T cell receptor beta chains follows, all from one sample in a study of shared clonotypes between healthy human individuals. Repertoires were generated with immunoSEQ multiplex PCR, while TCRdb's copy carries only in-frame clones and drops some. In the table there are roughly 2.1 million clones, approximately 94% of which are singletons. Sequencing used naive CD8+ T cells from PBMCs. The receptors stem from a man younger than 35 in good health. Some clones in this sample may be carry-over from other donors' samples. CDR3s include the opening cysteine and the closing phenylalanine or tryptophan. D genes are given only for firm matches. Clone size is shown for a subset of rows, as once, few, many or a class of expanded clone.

TGTGCCAGCAGTGAGGCGAGGGCCTACGATACGCAGTATTTT,CASSEARAYDTQYF,TRBV6-1,.,.,14,TRBJ2-3
TGTGCCAGCAGCTTAGAGGCTAGCAAGGTCGAGCAGTACTTC,CASSLEASKVEQYF,TRBV7-2,.,.,14,TRBJ2-7
TGTGCCAGCAGCTTAGAGCGGGGGTCCTACGAGCAGTACTTC,CASSLERGSYEQYF,TRBV7-8,TRBD2,.,14,TRBJ2-7
TGTGCCAGTAGCTCGACAGGGGGTGGGAATGAGCAGTTCTTC,CASSSTGGGNEQFF,TRBV27,TRBD1,.,14,TRBJ2-1
TGCGCCAGCAGCTTGTCGGAAACGACTAGCGTAAATGAGCAGTTCTTC,CASSLSETTSVNEQFF,TRBV5-1,TRBD2,.,16,TRBJ2-1
TGTGCCAGCAGCCCTAGTGGGCTAGCGGGAGCCCATGAGCAGTTCTTC,CASSPSGLAGAHEQFF,TRBV11-2,TRBD2,once,16,TRBJ2-1
TGTGCCAGCAGCACACAGGCCCTTAGCTCCTACAATGAGCAGTTCTTC,CASSTQALSSYNEQFF,TRBV13,.,.,16,TRBJ2-1
TGTGCCAGCAGCGACCCTGGGGGACTAGCAATCCCTCCCGGGAGGGAGCAGTACTTC,CASSDPGGLAIPPGREQYF,TRBV9,TRBD2,.,19,TRBJ2-7
TGCGCCAGCAGCTTGGTAGAGCGTCTAGATGGGAATGGGCAGTTCTTC,CASSLVERLDGNGQFF,TRBV5-1,.,.,16,TRBJ2-1
TGTGCCAGCACTGGGACGGCCAAGCCCTACGAGCAGTACTTC,CASTGTAKPYEQYF,TRBV7-9,.,.,14,TRBJ2-7
TGTGCCAGCAGCCAGCCTAGCGACCCCTACAATGAGCAGTTCTTC,CASSQPSDPYNEQFF,TRBV14,.,.,15,TRBJ2-1
TGTGCCAGCAGCTTTGCAGGAACCAACTATGGCTACACCTTC,CASSFAGTNYGYTF,TRBV7-2,.,.,14,TRBJ1-2
TGCGCCAGCGGTGAGGGCGGCGCCTACGAGCAGTACTTC,CASGEGGAYEQYF,TRBV4-1,.,.,13,TRBJ2-7
TGTGCCAGCAGCCCGATTTTGGGACAGGGAACTACCCGAAACACCATATATTTT,CASSPILGQGTTRNTIYF,TRBV27,TRBD1,.,18,TRBJ1-3
TGTGCCAGCAGTCCGACAGGGGACTCCTATGGCTACACCTTC,CASSPTGDSYGYTF,TRBV6-5,TRBD1,.,14,TRBJ1-2
TGTGCCAGCAGCCGCAGGGGGCAGTACAATGAGCAGTTCTTC,CASSRRGQYNEQFF,TRBV7-6,TRBD1,.,14,TRBJ2-1
TGTGCCAGCAGCGAGACTAGCGGGAGAGGAAATGAGCAGTTCTTC,CASSETSGRGNEQFF,TRBV4-2,TRBD2,.,15,TRBJ2-1
TGTGCCAGCAGCTTTGAGAGGGCTGAAGCTTTCTTT,CASSFERAEAFF,TRBV11-2,.,.,12,TRBJ1-1
TGTGCCAGTAACTATGGGGCTCAGCCCCAGCATTTT,CASNYGAQPQHF,TRBV19,.,.,12,TRBJ1-5
TGCAGCGTTGCCGACAGCTACTCTGGAAACACCATATATTTT,CSVADSYSGNTIYF,TRBV29-1,.,.,14,TRBJ1-3
TGCGCGAGCCAGTGGGAGGTCCCTGGAAACACCATATATTTT,CASQWEVPGNTIYF,TRBV5-1,.,.,14,TRBJ1-3
TGTGCCAGCTCACCTGGGGGCCGCGAATACAATGAGCAGTTCTTC,CASSPGGREYNEQFF,TRBV18,.,.,15,TRBJ2-1
TGTGCCAGCGCCCCAAGGCGGGAGACAGATACGCAGTATTTT,CASAPRRETDTQYF,TRBV13,TRBD2,.,14,TRBJ2-3
TGTGCCAGCAGTTTACTCTCCCAGGGGATCAATCAGCCCCAGCATTTT,CASSLLSQGINQPQHF,TRBV28,.,.,16,TRBJ1-5
TGTGACACAGCAAGTTGGTCCAGGAGGTCTGGAGGGGGATGGAAGGGCAATCAGCCCCAGCATTTT,CDTASWSRRSGGGWKGNQPQHF,TRBV21-1,.,.,22,TRBJ1-5
TGTGCCAGCAGTTTCTGGGACAGGTCCTCCTACGAGCAGTACTTC,CASSFWDRSSYEQYF,TRBV28,TRBD1,.,15,TRBJ2-7